This is a list of T cell receptor beta chains from one sample in a study of T cell repertoires in cytomegalovirus infection. In TCRdb, the reads were re-called with MiXCR into one record per CDR3 protein. Found here are about 830,000 distinct CDR3 sequences, around a third of them singletons; the top ten hold under 15%. These TCRs' antigens remain unknown. Here the sequenced sample was cultured CD8+ T cells from PBMCs, taken from culture after CMV antigen stimulation. Receptors originate from a human donor in good health (CMV status not recorded). Some clones in this sample may be carry-over from other donors' samples. CDR3s include the opening cysteine and the closing phenylalanine or tryptophan. Each record gives: clone size, J gene, D gene, V gene, CDR3 protein, CDR3 DNA. The D gene is left open where the match is weak. Part of the rows lack a size; the others show once, few, many or a class for expanded clones.

>few|TRBJ2-1|-|TRBV19
CASSMSFIEQFF
TGTGCCAGTAGTATGAGTTTCATTGAGCAGTTCTTC
>few|TRBJ2-7|TRBD1|TRBV5-1
CASSLGQGTNEQYF
TGTGCCAGCAGCTTAGGACAGGGGACCAACGAGCAGTACTTC
>once|TRBJ1-4|-|TRBV27
CASRPGHEAEKLFF
TGTGCCAGCAGGCCGGGACACGAGGCTGAAAAACTGTTTTTT
>-|TRBJ2-3|TRBD2|TRBV4-1
CASSQKEGRADTQYF
TGCGCCAGCAGCCAAAAAGAGGGGAGGGCAGATACGCAGTATTTT
>few|TRBJ2-3|-|TRBV9
CASSVGGDTDTQYF
TGTGCCAGCAGCGTAGGTGGGGATACAGATACGCAGTATTTT
>-|TRBJ2-5|-|TRBV6-1
CASSHDEETQYF
TGTGCCAGCAGCCACGATGAAGAGACCCAGTACTTC
>-|TRBJ1-2|-|TRBV7-2
CASSRITLAPIYGYTF
TGTGCCAGCAGCCGCATTACCCTTGCCCCGATCTATGGCTACACCTTC
>few|TRBJ2-5|-|TRBV5-1
CASSLGGTGETQYF
TGCGCCAGCAGCTTGGGTGGCACGGGAGAGACCCAGTACTTC
>-|TRBJ1-1|-|TRBV4-1
CASSQEGGGSEAFF
TGCGCCAGCAGCCAAGAGGGTGGCGGGTCTGAAGCTTTCTTT
>-|TRBJ2-1|-|TRBV20-1
CSARERGRGAAYNEQFF
TGCAGTGCTAGAGAGAGGGGGAGGGGGGCCGCCTACAATGAGCAGTTCTTC
>few|TRBJ2-5|-|TRBV19
CASRALIDSQETQYF
TGTGCCAGTAGGGCTTTAATAGACAGCCAAGAGACCCAGTACTTC
>once|TRBJ2-7|-|TRBV7-9
CAGGQLGAYEQYF
TGTGCCGGGGGTCAACTAGGAGCCTACGAGCAGTACTTC
>-|TRBJ1-5|TRBD1|TRBV27
CASSRQGPHQPQHF
TGTGCCAGCAGTCGACAGGGCCCGCATCAGCCCCAGCATTTT
>few|TRBJ1-1|-|TRBV19
CASSWQLNTEAFF
TGTGCCAGTAGTTGGCAGCTGAACACTGAAGCTTTCTTT
>-|TRBJ2-4|-|TRBV19
CASSIVGGLAKNIQYF
TGTGCCAGTAGTATTGTCGGGGGACTAGCCAAAAACATTCAGTACTTC
>few|TRBJ2-2|TRBD1|TRBV6-1
CASSQAGTGAFTGELFF
TGTGCCAGCAGTCAGGCCGGGACAGGGGCCTTCACCGGGGAGCTGTTTTTT
>-|TRBJ1-1|-|TRBV27
CASSLSGRDTEAFF
TGTGCCAGCAGTTTATCCGGGAGGGACACTGAAGCTTTCTTT
>few|TRBJ2-1|TRBD2|TRBV7-9
CASSLEAGLASGVTSNEQFF
TGTGCCAGCAGCTTAGAAGCAGGGTTGGCTAGCGGGGTGACCTCAAATGAGCAGTTCTTC
>many|TRBJ2-5|TRBD1|TRBV7-2
CASSFRDSEETQYF
TGTGCCAGCAGCTTCCGGGACAGTGAAGAGACCCAGTACTTC
>-|TRBJ2-2|-|TRBV4-1
CASSPAAGELFF
TGCGCCAGCAGCCCGGCGGCCGGGGAGCTGTTTTTT
>-|TRBJ1-1|-|TRBV19
CATLPLDSSSTDTEAFF
TGTGCCACCCTCCCCCTCGACAGCTCCTCCACCGACACTGAAGCTTTCTTT
>-|TRBJ1-5|-|TRBV20-1
CSALKGTWGSQPQHF
TGCAGTGCTCTTAAGGGGACATGGGGATCGCAGCCCCAGCATTTT
>few|TRBJ2-2|TRBD1|TRBV28
CATRPPGQGRAGELFF
TGTGCCACACGGCCCCCGGGACAGGGACGAGCCGGGGAGCTGTTTTTT
>few|TRBJ2-1|TRBD2|TRBV6-2/TRBV6-3
CASSKRGFNNEQFF
TGTGCCAGCAGTAAGCGGGGGTTCAACAATGAGCAGTTCTTC
>many|TRBJ2-1|-|TRBV7-6
CASLPESRNEQFF
TGTGCCAGCCTCCCGGAGTCCCGTAATGAGCAGTTCTTC
>-|TRBJ1-2|-|TRBV6-2/TRBV6-3
CASRNRVYGYTF
TGTGCCAGCAGAAACAGGGTCTATGGCTACACCTTC
>-|TRBJ1-2|-|TRBV7-9
CASSSDRNNGYTF
TGTGCCAGCAGCTCTGACAGAAACAATGGCTACACCTTC
>few|TRBJ2-1|TRBD2|TRBV12-5
CASGLVLRLAGGLNEQFF
TGTGCTAGTGGTTTGGTACTGAGACTAGCGGGGGGATTAAATGAGCAGTTCTTC
>many|TRBJ1-1|TRBD1|TRBV7-2
CASSSWDRGTEAFF
TGTGCCAGCAGCTCGTGGGACAGGGGCACTGAAGCTTTCTTT
>once|TRBJ2-4|TRBD1|TRBV10-3
CAISESLGDRLQYF
TGTGCCATCAGTGAGTCCTTGGGGGACAGACTTCAGTACTTC
>few|TRBJ1-5|TRBD1|TRBV7-9
CASSWDRVEDQPQHF
TGTGCCAGCAGCTGGGACAGGGTTGAAGATCAGCCCCAGCATTTT
>many|TRBJ2-5|-|TRBV7-2
CASSLGGGSEETQYF
TGTGCCAGCAGCTTAGGGGGGGGCTCGGAAGAGACCCAGTACTTC
>many|TRBJ2-7|-|TRBV7-6
CASSLGPGAEQYF
TGTGCCAGCAGCTTAGGACCCGGCGCCGAGCAGTACTTC
>-|TRBJ2-1|-|TRBV4-1
CARKIPAGTPYNEQFF
TGCGCTAGAAAAATTCCGGCGGGGACCCCCTACAATGAGCAGTTCTTC
>-|TRBJ2-3|-|TRBV7-4
CASSPNPGSITDTQYF
TGTGCCAGCAGCCCGAATCCAGGGTCCATCACAGATACGCAGTATTTT
>-|TRBJ2-7|TRBD2|TRBV7-4
CASRPRMGGEQYF
TGTGCCAGCAGACCTCGGATGGGAGGGGAGCAGTACTTC
>-|TRBJ2-1|TRBD1|TRBV29-1
CSVEGTGGGSYNEQFF
TGCAGCGTTGAAGGGACAGGGGGGGGCTCCTACAATGAGCAGTTCTTC
>few|TRBJ1-1|-|TRBV6-5
CASTRSPGLAEAFF
TGTGCCAGCACCCGGAGCCCGGGGTTGGCTGAAGCTTTCTTT
>few|TRBJ2-7|-|TRBV5-5
CASSLIEGTYYEQYF
TGTGCCAGCAGCTTGATAGAGGGGACTTACTACGAGCAGTACTTC
>many|TRBJ1-6|-|TRBV5-6
CASSSLGSPLHF
TGTGCCAGCAGCTCCCTTGGTTCACCCCTCCACTTT
>-|TRBJ2-7|TRBD1|TRBV10-3
CAISVGTGGAGYYEQYF
TGTGCCATCAGTGTTGGGACAGGGGGCGCCGGTTACTACGAGCAGTACTTC
>-|TRBJ2-2|TRBD2|TRBV7-6
CASRPLAGATGELFF
TGTGCCAGCAGACCCCTAGCGGGGGCAACCGGGGAGCTGTTTTTT
>-|TRBJ2-1|-|TRBV19
CASSINYEQFF
TGTGCCAGTAGTATCAATTATGAGCAGTTCTTC
>-|TRBJ1-5|-|TRBV20-1
CSARDPASYSNQPQHF
TGCAGTGCTAGAGACCCCGCAAGTTATAGCAATCAGCCCCAGCATTTT
>few|TRBJ1-2|TRBD1|TRBV7-6
CASSLAPTGGSGYTF
TGTGCCAGCAGCTTAGCTCCTACAGGGGGCAGCGGCTACACCTTC